This TCR beta chain was documented in a study of blood T cell repertoires in COVID-19. Repertoires were generated with immunoSEQ multiplex PCR, while TCRdb's copy carries only in-frame clones and drops some. Here the sample spans nearly 300,000 clones, approximately 89% being singletons. Sequencing used PBMCs or T cells enriched from blood (not recorded which). The sequence was collected from a woman in her 50s who had been exposed to COVID-19.

This CDR3 reads CAISDGYNSPLHF. The CDR3 coding sequence is TGTGCCATCAGTGACGGTTATAATTCACCCCTCCACTTT. The J gene is TRBJ1-6, the V gene TRBV10-3; D not resolved. The germline V gene encodes CDR1 ENHRY and CDR2 SYGVKD. Trimming shortened V by 3 bases and J by 4 bases, and 4 bases separated the two germline ends. CDR3 length equals 13 residues.